The TCR beta chain described here comes from a study of shared clonotypes between healthy human individuals. About the research overall: Plates per donor: three CD4 naive, three CD4 memory, two CD8 naive, one CD8 memory.

Sequencing used immunoSEQ multiplex PCR; TCRdb keeps in-frame clones, though not all of them. The table includes approximately 2,000,000 clones, 85% to 95% detected once. The study's findings and limits: Genetic and exposure-history diversity was limited by the small donor number. A handful of donors showed sharing of around 5% of naive CD4 clonotypes.

Details on this clone: Antigen specificity is unknown. Other DNA sequences within the sample encode an identical CDR3.

Between the trimmed V and J ends, which lost 6 bases and 1 base, there was a span of 7 bases. The CDR3 loop spans 11 amino acids. CDR1 DFQATT and CDR2 SNEGSKA come from the germline V gene (reference sequence). This receptor was identified in a man aged 18 to 30 in good health. Some clones in this sample may be carry-over from other donors' samples. The rearrangement joins TRBV20-1 to TRBJ2-7, with D possibly being TRBD1 (6 bases). Sequencing was done on a sample of naive CD4+ T cells from PBMCs. Indicated subset: CD45RA+ positively selected. This CDR3 reads CSARGSYEQYF. The CDR3, as DNA: TGCAGTGCCAGGGGTTCCTACGAGCAGTACTTC.